The 29 T cell receptor beta chains in this list originate from one sample, sequenced in a study of regulatory dendritic cells for organ transplantation. Sorted T cells were CFSE-labeled and cultured roughly five days with allogeneic regulatory or mature dendritic cells at 1:10. No cognate antigen is known for these TCRs. The method was immunoSEQ multiplex PCR; TCRdb's version includes in-frame clones alone and lacks a portion of them. The sample includes about 20,000 clones, 75% to 90% of them seen just once. Input material: naive CD4+ T cells from blood cultured with regulatory dendritic cells. Subset given: CD45RA+ naive T cells. The receptors derive from a human donor in good health.

V is TRBV7-9 and J is TRBJ1-1; perhaps TRBD1 as D (6 bases). The CDR3 spans 15 residues. The V gene lost 5 bases and the J gene lost 6 bases, with 19 bases spanning the gap. Germline V CDR1 and CDR2: SEHNR, FQNEAQ (reference sequence). The CDR3 reads CASSQTAGADAEAFF. CDR3 DNA sequence: TGTGCCAGCAGCCAGACCGCAGGGGCAGACGCTGAAGCTTTCTTT.

The CDR3 DNA follows: TGTGCCAGTACTCCGGGACAGGTCAACAATGAGCAGTTCTTC. Its protein is CASTPGQVNNEQFF. V is TRBV19 and J is TRBJ2-1, with 8 bases lining up with TRBD1. V shed 7 bases and J 5 bases; nucleotides not matched to a gene: 7. The CDR3 covers 14 residues. Germline CDR1 reads LNHDA; CDR2 reads SQIVND (reference sequence).

The V call is TRBV7-2, the J call TRBJ1-2; D uncertain. There are 15 residues in the CDR3. Germline V gene lookup returns CDR1 SGHTA and CDR2 FQGNSA. V was cut by 5 bases and J by 3 bases, with 16 bases left in between. This CDR3 reads CASSQPPVSHYGYTF. The DNA of the CDR3 is TGTGCCAGCAGCCAACCCCCTGTAAGTCACTATGGCTACACCTTC.

V and J are TRBV5-4 and TRBJ2-7; 7 bases are shared with TRBD2. Germline V gene lookup returns CDR1 SGHNT and CDR2 YYREEE (reference sequence). J was trimmed by 0 bases and V by 3 bases; bases with no gene match: 6. The CDR3 is 15 residues long. In DNA, the CDR3 is TGTGCCAGCAGCTCCCCGGGGGGAGCCTCCTACGAGCAGTACTTC. It encodes CASSSPGGASYEQYF. The variable domain in full, with the rest retrieved from reference TRBV5-4 and TRBJ2-7, is ETGVTQSPTHLIKTRGQQVTLRCSSQSGHNTVSWYQQALGQGPQFIFQYYREEENGRGNFPPRFSGLQFPNYSSELNVNALELDDSALYLCASSSPGGASYEQYFGPGTRLTVT.

On this clone itself: This sample includes further DNA sequences coding for the same CDR3. The genes are TRBV6-5 and TRBJ1-2; D is ambiguous. Trimming took 6 bases from V and 0 from J, leaving 8 bases between them. This CDR3 is built from 13 residues. The V gene's germline CDR1 is MNHEY and CDR2 SVGAGI. CDR3 DNA sequence: TGTGCCAGCAGCCGACAAGCTAACTATGGCTACACCTTC. This translates into CASSRQANYGYTF.

The chain links TRBV4-1 to TRBJ2-1; 8 bases are shared with TRBD2. This CDR3 is built from 19 residues. Trimming removed 1 base from V and 5 bases from J; junction bases left unmatched: 16. Per the germline V gene, CDR1 is MGHRA and CDR2 is YSYEKL. CDR3 nucleotide sequence: TGCGCCAGCAGCCAAGCTACCATTTGGGGAGCGGGAGACAACAATGAGCAGTTCTTC. Protein product: CASSQATIWGAGDNNEQFF.

The chain has TRBV27 and TRBJ2-7; D is perhaps TRBD2 (5 bases). V was pared by 0 bases and J by 3 bases, with 15 bases between. This CDR3 region has 16 residues. The germline V gene has CDR1 MNHEY and CDR2 SMNVEV (reference sequence). The CDR3 region is CASSLSGDFPSYEQYF. The CDR3 nucleotides are TGTGCCAGCAGTTTATCGGGAGACTTCCCGAGCTACGAGCAGTACTTC.

The V call is TRBV5-6, the J call TRBJ1-4; tentative D call: TRBD1 (6 bases). Germline loops: CDR1 SGHDT, CDR2 YYEEEE. The CDR3 consists of 13 residues. V lost 4 bases and J lost 8, with 12 bases in between. The CDR3 bases are TGTGCCAGCAGCCGCCAGGGGACCGAAAAACTGTTTTTT. Amino acids: CASSRQGTEKLFF.

This rearrangement joins TRBV6-6 to TRBJ2-3; 7 nucleotides align to TRBD1. The V and J ends lost 2 bases and 2 bases, in that order; junction bases with no gene match: 7. The CDR3 totals 16 residues. Germline V gene data show CDR1 as MNHNY and CDR2 as SVGAGI (reference sequence). The CDR3 sequence is CASSYPGQTATDTQYF. Written as DNA, the CDR3 is TGTGCCAGCAGTTACCCGGGACAGACTGCCACAGATACGCAGTATTTT.

This chain joins TRBV29-1 and TRBJ2-1; 9 nucleotides match TRBD1. The CDR3 is 15 residues long. V dropped 6 bases and J dropped 5; count of bases not matched to a gene: 11. Germline V gene data show CDR1 as SQVTM and CDR2 as ANQGSEA. CDR3 region: CSVGFLQGAHNEQFF. Here the CDR3 DNA reads TGCAGCGTGGGCTTCTTACAGGGGGCCCACAATGAGCAGTTCTTC.

The chain carries TRBV12-5 and TRBJ1-1; 8 positions agree with TRBD1. Germline CDR1 and CDR2: LGHNT and FRNRAP. The CDR3 is made up of 16 amino acids. V trimming: 3 bases; J trimming: 1 base; junction bases outside the gene matches: 7. CDR3 region: CASGFQGAMGNTEAFF. The CDR3 DNA reads as TGTGCTAGTGGTTTTCAGGGGGCCATGGGGAACACTGAAGCTTTCTTT. The full variable domain, its missing parts supplied by reference TRBV12-5 and TRBJ1-1, is DARVTQTPRHKVTEMGQEVTMRCQPILGHNTVFWYRQTMMQGLELLAYFRNRAPLDDSGMPKDRFSAEMPDATLATLKIQPSEPRDSAVYFCASGFQGAMGNTEAFFGQGTRLTVV.

CDR3: CASSLESRGNEQFF. CDR3 nucleotide sequence: TGCGCCAGCAGCTTGGAATCCCGTGGCAATGAGCAGTTCTTC. V usage is TRBV5-1 and J usage is TRBJ2-1; no definite D call. Trimming left V 0 bases short and J 6 bases short, with 10 bases between. This CDR3 is built from 14 residues. Per germline, CDR1 SGHRS and CDR2 YFSETQ. The whole variable domain, filled in from reference TRBV5-1 and TRBJ2-1, reads KAGVTQTPRYLIKTRGQQVTLSCSPISGHRSVSWYQQTPGQGLQFLFEYFSETQRNKGNFPGRFSGRQFSNSRSEMNVSTLELGDSALYLCASSLESRGNEQFFGPGTRLTVL.

The chain employs TRBV7-6 and TRBJ1-6; the match to TRBD1 covers 10 bases. The CDR3 has 15 amino acids. The V gene's germline CDR1 is SGHVS and CDR2 FNYEAQ. Trimming cost V 5 bases and J 6 bases; bases outside gene matches: 4. Here the CDR3 reads CASSTRDRGNSPLHF. CDR3 nucleotide sequence: TGTGCCAGCAGCACCCGGGACAGGGGTAATTCACCCCTCCACTTT.

This sequence joins TRBV6-5 and TRBJ1-1; 9 nucleotides match TRBD1. After removal of 7 bases from V and 12 bases from J, the junction contained 9 bases not matched to a gene. The germline CDR1 and CDR2 sequences are MNHEY and SVGAGI. CDR3 length: 12 amino acids. The CDR3 loop reads CASTVPGQGSFF. The CDR3 DNA reads as TGTGCCAGCACCGTCCCGGGACAGGGATCTTTCTTT.

V usage is TRBV29-1 and J usage is TRBJ2-7, with 7 bases matching TRBD1. Germline CDR1 reads SQVTM; CDR2 reads ANQGSEA. The CDR3 is made up of 13 amino acids. Trimming took 5 bases from V and 0 from J; bases not matched to a gene: 4. The CDR3: CSVWDRSSYEQYF. The CDR3 nucleotides are TGCAGCGTTTGGGACAGAAGCTCCTACGAGCAGTACTTC.

The genes are TRBV10-2 and TRBJ2-3; no clear D. Germline V lookup: CDR1 WSHSY, CDR2 SAAADI. V lost 0 bases and J 1 base, leaving 5 bases between the germline ends. The CDR3 consists of 14 residues. CDR3 loop: CASSESWGTDTQYF. For the CDR3, the DNA is TGCGCCAGCAGTGAGTCTTGGGGCACAGATACGCAGTATTTT.

J is TRBJ2-5 and V is TRBV21-1; the DNA was not used to check the table's D call, TRBD2. TRBV21-1 is a known pseudogene. The CDR3 contains 13 residues. CDR3 DNA sequence: TGTGCCAGCAGCAAGGCGGGAGGGGAGACCCAGTACTTC. This translates into CASSKAGGETQYF.

V and J are TRBV2 and TRBJ2-2; D unresolved. Germline V CDR1 and CDR2: SNHLY, FYNNEI. This CDR3 contains 13 residues. V dropped 4 bases and J dropped 7 bases, with 10 bases sitting between them. CDR3 sequence (DNA): TGTGCCAGCAGTGGGAGAGGCCGCGGGGAGCTGTTTTTT. The encoded protein is CASSGRGRGELFF.

The V gene is TRBV11-2, the J gene TRBJ2-5; 8 nucleotides line up with TRBD2. Germline V gene lookup returns CDR1 SGHAT and CDR2 FQNNGV. Trimming at V came to 5 bases and at J to 7 bases, leaving 6 bases not matched to a gene. CDR3 length: 13 amino acids. The CDR3 spells CASSPGLDGTQYF. The DNA of the CDR3 is TGTGCCAGCAGCCCGGGACTAGATGGGACCCAGTACTTC.

The chain joins TRBV4-1 to TRBJ2-7, with 8 positions matching TRBD1. Per the germline V gene, CDR1 is MGHRA and CDR2 is YSYEKL. With 4 bases clipped from V and 2 bases from J, the junction kept 19 bases outside the gene matches. The CDR3 is 19 amino acids. Written as DNA, the CDR3 is TGCGCCAGCAGCCGCCCAAAAGGGGAGTGGACAGGGTGGGCCTACGAGCAGTACTTC. It is translated as CASSRPKGEWTGWAYEQYF.

The chain uses TRBV5-8 and TRBJ2-1; TRBD2 matches 7 bases. CDR3 length equals 17 residues. J lost 4 bases, V lost 0 bases, and 10 bases had no gene match. The germline gives CDR1 SGHTS, CDR2 YDEGEE. The CDR3, as DNA: TGTGCCAGCAGCTTGGAGGCGGGAGCGATCCTTTACAATGAGCAGTTCTTC. Its protein is CASSLEAGAILYNEQFF.

V gene TRBV6-6 combines with J gene TRBJ2-7; 11 nucleotides agree with TRBD2. This CDR3 has 14 amino acids. The germline V gene has CDR1 MNHNY and CDR2 SVGAGI (reference sequence). Trimming at V came to 3 bases and at J to 6 bases, leaving 4 bases not matched to a gene. The chain's CDR3 is CASSYSGGAVEQYF. The CDR3 nucleotides read TGTGCCAGCAGTTATAGCGGGGGGGCCGTCGAGCAGTACTTC.

This chain connects TRBV19 to TRBJ2-6, with D uncertain. V lost 9 bases and J lost 0, with 12 bases in between. Looked up from germline, CDR1 is LNHDA and CDR2 is SQIVND (reference sequence). The CDR3 is 15 residues long. The CDR3 loop is CASLITSSGANVLTF. Here the CDR3 DNA reads TGTGCCAGCCTCATAACTTCCTCTGGGGCCAACGTCCTGACTTTC.

The chain couples TRBV6-5 to TRBJ2-7, with D perhaps matching TRBD2 (5 bases). Germline loops: CDR1 MNHEY, CDR2 SVGAGI. V lost 5 bases to trimming and J lost 7 bases, with 12 bases between them. The CDR3 contains 12 residues. The CDR3 nucleotides are TGTGCCAGCAGTAGGACGTCGGGAGAGCAGTACTTC. This codes for CASSRTSGEQYF.

The CDR3 region is CASSYPDTQYF. CDR3 nucleotides: TGTGCCAGCAGTTACCCAGATACGCAGTATTTT. This sequence joins TRBV6-1 and TRBJ2-3; no reliable D call. V was trimmed by 5 bases and J by 4 bases, leaving 4 bases between them. This CDR3 is built from 11 residues. Germline V gene lookup returns CDR1 MNHNS and CDR2 SASEGT.

The chain recombines TRBV27 with TRBJ1-1; 10 nucleotides align to TRBD1. The V gene's germline CDR1 is MNHEY and CDR2 SMNVEV (reference sequence). Unmatched junction bases numbered 10, after V lost 5 bases and J lost 1 base. The CDR3 runs 17 residues. The CDR3 loop reads CASSPRDRGLANTEAFF. The DNA for the CDR3 is TGTGCCAGCAGTCCCCGGGACAGGGGTCTGGCGAACACTGAAGCTTTCTTT.

This chain's CDR3 is CASRRLAGGYEQYF. Written as DNA, the CDR3 is TGCGCCAGCAGACGACTAGCGGGGGGCTACGAGCAGTACTTC. This chain joins TRBV4-1 and TRBJ2-7; 13 nucleotides agree with TRBD2. CDR3 size: 14 residues. V was pared by 6 bases and J by 3 bases, with 2 bases of the junction left unmatched. Per germline, CDR1 MGHRA and CDR2 YSYEKL.

The genes are TRBV6-6 and TRBJ2-7, with D possibly being TRBD2 (6 bases). Trimming took 6 bases from V and 2 from J, leaving 11 bases between them. The CDR3 covers 13 residues. From germline, CDR1 is MNHNY and CDR2 SVGAGI (reference sequence). This CDR3 reads CASSPGSAYEQYF. CDR3 DNA sequence: TGTGCCAGCAGCCCCGGGAGCGCCTACGAGCAGTACTTC.

V is TRBV11-2 and J is TRBJ2-7, with D possibly matching TRBD2 (5 bases). CDR1 and CDR2 (germline): SGHAT, FQNNGV. This CDR3 has 17 residues. The germline V and J ends were trimmed by 1 base and 6 bases, with 22 bases remaining between them. CDR3 sequence reads: CASSLGSPSGMPLEQYF. The CDR3 DNA reads as TGTGCCAGCAGCTTAGGGTCCCCATCGGGGATGCCGCTCGAGCAGTACTTC.